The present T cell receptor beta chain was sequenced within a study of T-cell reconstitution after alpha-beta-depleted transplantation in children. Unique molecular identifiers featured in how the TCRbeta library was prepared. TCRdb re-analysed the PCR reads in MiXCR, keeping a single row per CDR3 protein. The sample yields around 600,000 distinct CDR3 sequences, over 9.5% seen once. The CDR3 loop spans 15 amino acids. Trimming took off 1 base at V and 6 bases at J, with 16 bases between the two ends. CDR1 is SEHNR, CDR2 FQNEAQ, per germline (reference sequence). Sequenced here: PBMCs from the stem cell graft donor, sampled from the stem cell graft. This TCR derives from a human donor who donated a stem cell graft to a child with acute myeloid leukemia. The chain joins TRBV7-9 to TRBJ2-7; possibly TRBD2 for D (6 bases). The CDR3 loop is CASSLETSIGAEQYF. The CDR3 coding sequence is TGTGCCAGCAGCTTAGAGACTAGTATCGGGGCCGAGCAGTACTTC.